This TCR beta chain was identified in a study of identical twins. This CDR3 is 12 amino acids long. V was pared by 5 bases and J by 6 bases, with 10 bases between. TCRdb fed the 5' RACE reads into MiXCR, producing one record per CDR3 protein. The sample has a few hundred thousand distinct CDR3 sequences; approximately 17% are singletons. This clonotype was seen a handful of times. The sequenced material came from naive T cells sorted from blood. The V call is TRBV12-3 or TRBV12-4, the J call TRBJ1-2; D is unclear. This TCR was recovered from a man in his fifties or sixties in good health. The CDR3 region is CASSGLVDGYTF. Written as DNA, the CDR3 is TGTGCCAGCAGTGGTTTGGTGGATGGCTACACCTTC.